This T cell receptor (beta chain) came from a study of glioma-infiltrating T cells. Using RNA template, CDR3s of TCR alpha and beta were amplified with iRepertoire arm-PCR. TCRdb reprocessed the multiplex PCR reads with MiXCR, giving one entry per CDR3 protein. The sample includes around 120,000 distinct CDR3 sequences, about 25% of them seen just once. The V end lost 0 bases, the J end lost 1 base, and 13 bases lay between the germline ends. Germline V lookup: CDR1 LGHNA, CDR2 YNFKEQ. This CDR3 is built from 17 residues. The source of this sequence is a human donor with low-grade glioma or glioblastoma, undergoing nonglioma brain surgery, or in good health (not recorded which). This chain joins TRBV4-2 and TRBJ1-3, with D tentatively TRBD1 (5 bases). The specimen sequenced was glioma tissue, nonneoplastic brain tissue, or PBMCs (not recorded which). CDR3 protein: CASSQDLWGDSGNTIYF. Here the CDR3 DNA reads TGTGCCAGCAGCCAAGATCTTTGGGGGGATTCTGGAAACACCATATATTTT.